Each of the 20 T cell receptor beta chains below was sequenced from the same sample in a study of STAT5B mutations in CD4+ large granular lymphocyte leukemia. Repertoires were generated with immunoSEQ multiplex PCR, while TCRdb's copy carries only in-frame clones and drops some. The sample lists about 35,000 clones; about two thirds were seen once. The sample taken for sequencing was CD4+ T cells from blood buffy coats. The receptors derive from a human donor in good health.

The rearrangement joins TRBV9 to TRBJ1-2; no reliable D call. This CDR3 has 15 residues. V gave up 4 bases and J gave up 8 bases, with 21 bases separating them. The germline V gene has CDR1 SGDLS and CDR2 YYNGEE. CDR3 DNA sequence: TGTGCCAGCAGCCCCCTCCTAGAATCAGTCGTGGGCTACACCTTC. Its translation: CASSPLLESVVGYTF.

This sequence joins TRBV7-3 and TRBJ1-1; D is unclear. Trimming removed 5 bases at V and 2 bases at J, with 9 bases between. Germline-derived CDR1 and CDR2 are SGHTA and FQGTGA. This CDR3 has 13 residues. This chain's CDR3 is CASSRDLNTEAFF. The CDR3 nucleotides read TGTGCCAGCAGCCGCGACCTTAACACTGAAGCTTTCTTT.

The chain uses TRBV9 and TRBJ2-2; the D gene is possibly TRBD2 (5 bases). The germline CDR1 and CDR2 sequences are SGDLS and YYNGEE. CDR3 length equals 16 residues. V was pared by 0 bases and J by 0 bases, with 9 bases between. CDR3 amino acids: CASSVVVGANTGELFF. CDR3 bases: TGTGCCAGCAGCGTAGTGGTGGGAGCGAACACCGGGGAGCTGTTTTTT.

The CDR3 reads CASGLGEGQETQYF. CDR3 DNA: TGTGCTAGTGGTTTGGGGGAGGGGCAGGAGACCCAGTACTTC. The chain carries TRBV12-5 and TRBJ2-5; 7 nucleotides align to TRBD2. Trimming removed 1 base from V and 5 bases from J; junction bases left unmatched: 4. Germline V gene data show CDR1 as LGHNT and CDR2 as FRNRAP. The length of the CDR3 is 14 residues. The full variable domain, rest sourced from reference TRBV12-5 and TRBJ2-5, is DARVTQTPRHKVTEMGQEVTMRCQPILGHNTVFWYRQTMMQGLELLAYFRNRAPLDDSGMPKDRFSAEMPDATLATLKIQPSEPRDSAVYFCASGLGEGQETQYFGPGTRLLVL.

The chain links TRBV4-3 to TRBJ2-1, with 8 bases identical to TRBD1. This CDR3 has 15 amino acids. Per germline, CDR1 LGHNA and CDR2 YSLEER. The V gene end was trimmed by 2 bases and the J gene end by 13 bases; junction bases not matched to a gene: 13. The CDR3 loop is CASSQQGRQGASQFF. The CDR3 region has the DNA TGCGCCAGCAGCCAACAGGGTCGCCAGGGGGCATCTCAGTTCTTC.

This clone has just a few counts. The V call is TRBV27, the J call TRBJ1-5, with TRBD1 matching 7 bases. The CDR3 contains 15 residues. The V gene's germline CDR1 is MNHEY and CDR2 SMNVEV (reference sequence). CDR3: CPPYRGLYSNQPQHF. CDR3 sequence (DNA): TGTCCCCCCTACAGGGGACTCTATAGCAATCAGCCCCAGCATTTT.

Remarks on this clone: An end of the junction does not agree with germline; a read error may underlie this. The chain combines TRBV10-3 with TRBJ1-2; the match to TRBD1 covers 8 bases. Germline-derived CDR1 and CDR2 are ENHRY and SYGVKD. The CDR3 loop spans 14 amino acids. The CDR3 loop reads CAIKRTGTLDGYTF. In DNA form, the CDR3 reads TGTGCTATCAAGCGGACAGGGACTTTGGATGGCTACACCTTC.

The CDR3 is CASSLSGVGVGTEAFF. CDR3 nucleotides: TGTGCCAGCAGCTTAAGCGGGGTTGGGGTAGGCACTGAAGCTTTCTTT. The J gene is TRBJ1-1, the V gene TRBV7-9; no clear D gene. Germline CDR1 SEHNR, CDR2 FQNEAQ (reference sequence). Deletions cut 2 bases from V and 4 bases from J, with 17 bases between. The CDR3 runs 16 residues.

In DNA, the CDR3 is TGTGCTAGTGGTCCCGTGGGGGTTCGGGGCACTGAAGCTTTCTTT. This codes for CASGPVGVRGTEAFF. The chain links TRBV12-5 to TRBJ1-1, with a possible D match to TRBD1 (5 bases). CDR1 is LGHNT, CDR2 FRNRAP, per germline. V was cut by 5 bases and J by 4 bases, with 17 bases left in between. The CDR3 consists of 15 residues.

The chain links TRBV5-1 to TRBJ1-2; 8 positions agree with TRBD1. Trimming took 4 bases from V and 5 from J; bases not matched to a gene: 7. Germline CDR1 reads SGHRS; CDR2 reads YFSETQ. This CDR3 has 14 residues. The CDR3 nucleotides read TGCGCCAGCAGCCCCGCAGGGGGCGGGTATGGCTACACCTTC. Encoded protein: CASSPAGGGYGYTF.

The chain links TRBV6-1 to TRBJ1-6; D is possibly TRBD1 (5 bases). The CDR3 covers 15 residues. Germline values: CDR1 MNHNS, CDR2 SASEGT. V lost 4 bases and J 8 bases, leaving 15 bases between the germline ends. CDR3 in amino acids: CASSAWWGGDSPLHF. The CDR3 DNA sequence: TGTGCCAGCAGTGCGTGGTGGGGCGGGGATTCACCCCTCCACTTT.

The gene calls are TRBV6-1 and TRBJ2-1; the D is unclear. Trimming left V 2 bases short and J 9 bases short, with 14 bases between. The germline V gene has CDR1 MNHNS and CDR2 SASEGT. CDR3 size: 14 residues. CDR3 DNA sequence: TGTGCCAGCAGTGAACTGTATCCGGAGAGTGAGCAGTTCTTC. Translated: CASSELYPESEQFF.

In this sample, this clone turned up once. The gene calls are TRBV6-6 and TRBJ2-1; TRBD1 matches at 8 bases. CDR3 length: 15 residues. Germline CDR1 is MNHNY and CDR2 is SVGAGI (reference sequence). V shed 4 bases and J 4 bases; nucleotides not matched to a gene: 6. CDR3 protein: CASSSGTGLYNEQFF. For the CDR3, the DNA is TGTGCCAGCAGTTCCGGGACAGGCCTATACAATGAGCAGTTCTTC.

This rearrangement joins TRBV7-8 to TRBJ1-4; D unresolved. Germline values: CDR1 SGHVS, CDR2 FQNEAQ. There are 15 residues in the CDR3. Trimming took off 5 bases at V and 2 bases at J, with 12 bases between the two ends. CDR3: CASSINLGTNEKLFF. Written as DNA, the CDR3 is TGTGCCAGCAGCATAAACCTGGGGACTAATGAAAAACTGTTTTTT.

The chain has TRBV6-5 and TRBJ1-6; D is undetermined. The germline V and J ends were trimmed by 0 bases and 8 bases, with 11 bases remaining between them. CDR3 length: 15 amino acids. CDR1 is MNHEY and CDR2 is SVGAGI in the germline V gene. CDR3: CASSYSGRTDSPLHF. CDR3 nucleotides: TGTGCCAGCAGTTACTCGGGTCGTACCGATTCACCCCTCCACTTT.

V is TRBV4-1 and J is TRBJ1-5; D unresolved. Deletions cut 0 bases from V and 4 bases from J, with 16 bases between. The CDR3 sequence is 17 residues long. CDR1 MGHRA and CDR2 YSYEKL come from the germline V gene. CDR3 bases: TGCGCCAGCAGCCAAGATTATAGGGAGGGCGTAAATCAGCCCCAGCATTTT. This encodes CASSQDYREGVNQPQHF.

This sequence joins TRBV7-3 and TRBJ2-5, with TRBD1 identical over 9 bases. The CDR3 sequence is 15 residues long. Germline CDR1 and CDR2: SGHTA and FQGTGA. Germline trimming cut 4 bases from V and 4 bases from J; bases unmatched to any gene: 7. Here the CDR3 reads CASSSGQGIGETQYF. CDR3 DNA sequence: TGTGCCAGCAGCTCCGGACAGGGGATTGGAGAGACCCAGTACTTC. Supplemented by reference TRBV7-3 and TRBJ2-5, the full variable domain reads GAGVSQTPSNKVTEKGKYVELRCDPISGHTALYWYRQSLGQGPEFLIYFQGTGAADDSGLPNDRFFAVRPEGSVSTLKIQRTERGDSAVYLCASSSGQGIGETQYFGPGTRLLVL.

CDR3 protein: CASQTAGTDTQYF. The CDR3 bases are TGTGCCAGCCAAACCGCAGGGACAGATACGCAGTATTTT. The V and J genes are TRBV27 and TRBJ2-3; the D gene is possibly TRBD1 (5 bases). Trimming removed 8 bases from V and 3 bases from J, with 12 bases in between. There are 13 residues in the CDR3. CDR1 is MNHEY, CDR2 SMNVEV, per germline (reference sequence).

The J gene is TRBJ2-6, the V gene TRBV19, with D perhaps assigned TRBD1 or TRBD2 (5 bases each). The CDR3 runs to 14 residues. Germline CDR1 LNHDA, CDR2 SQIVND (reference sequence). The V end lost 10 bases, the J end lost 3 bases, and 13 bases lay between the germline ends. The CDR3 reads CATERGGGANVLTF. In DNA, the CDR3 is TGTGCCACCGAGAGGGGCGGTGGGGCCAACGTCCTGACTTTC.

The V and J genes are TRBV6-5 and TRBJ2-5; D call uncertain. V was cut by 6 bases and J by 5 bases, with 16 bases left in between. The CDR3 covers 14 residues. The V gene's germline CDR1 is MNHEY and CDR2 SVGAGI. The CDR3: CASSGSDPGETQYF. The DNA of the CDR3 is TGTGCCAGCAGCGGCAGCGACCCGGGCGAGACCCAGTACTTC.